Listed here are 20 T cell receptor beta chains from one sample, sequenced in a study of blood T cells in healthy people across ages. Combining a sample-barcoded 5' primer with a J-beta primer mix, a second PCR ran for 7 to 11 cycles. One entry per CDR3 protein results from TCRdb running MiXCR on the 5' RACE reads. The table lists more than 800,000 distinct CDR3 sequences, more than 25% of them singletons. The sample comprised blood. The receptors stem from a woman at least 80 years old in good health.

There are many counts of this clonotype. The chain uses TRBV27 and TRBJ2-6; D may be TRBD2 (5 bases). The CDR3 totals 15 residues. The V gene's germline CDR1 is MNHEY and CDR2 SMNVEV (reference sequence). The V end was cut by 0 bases, the J end by 2 bases, with 5 bases between. This chain's CDR3 is CASSLSGAGANVLTF. CDR3 nucleotide sequence: TGTGCCAGCAGTTTATCGGGAGCTGGGGCCAACGTCCTGACTTTC.

This clonotype occurred many times. The rearrangement joins TRBV6-6 to TRBJ2-7; TRBD1 is a possible D gene (6 bases). The germline gives CDR1 MNHNY, CDR2 SVGAGI (reference sequence). CDR3 length: 15 amino acids. V lost 0 bases, J lost 6 bases, and 15 bases lay in between. The CDR3 is CASSYSRQGSIEQYF. CDR3 nucleotide sequence: TGTGCCAGCAGTTACTCGAGGCAGGGGTCTATCGAGCAGTACTTC.

Ten or more counts support this clonotype. The chain recombines TRBV27 with TRBJ1-2; 9 nucleotides line up with TRBD1. CDR3 length: 14 amino acids. Germline loops: CDR1 MNHEY, CDR2 SMNVEV (reference sequence). J lost 1 base, V lost 6 bases, and 3 bases had no gene match. The CDR3 sequence: CASSRDRVNYGYTF. The CDR3 DNA sequence: TGTGCCAGCAGCCGGGACAGGGTTAACTATGGCTACACCTTC.

This clonotype was counted between two and nine times. The chain uses TRBV7-2 and TRBJ2-3; 7 nucleotides agree with TRBD1. Per the germline V gene, CDR1 is SGHTA and CDR2 is FQGNSA. This CDR3 has 15 amino acids. V shed 4 bases and J 1 base; nucleotides not matched to a gene: 5. The CDR3 DNA sequence: TGTGCCAGCAGCTACACAGGGGCCCGCACAGATACGCAGTATTTT. Translation: CASSYTGARTDTQYF.

In this sample, this clonotype turned up many times. This chain joins TRBV5-4 and TRBJ2-1; D is undetermined. V was clipped by 1 base and J by 4 bases, with 6 bases between them. The length of the CDR3 is 13 residues. Germline-derived CDR1 and CDR2 are SGHNT and YYREEE (reference sequence). DNA for the CDR3: TGTGCCAGCAGCTTGAAGGATTACAATGAGCAGTTCTTC. Translating it yields CASSLKDYNEQFF.

This chain connects TRBV27 to TRBJ2-7; D is perhaps TRBD2 (5 bases). CDR3 size: 13 residues. Germline CDR1 MNHEY, CDR2 SMNVEV (reference sequence). Trimming cost V 0 bases and J 5 bases, with 8 bases left between them. DNA for the CDR3: TGTGCCAGCAGTTTATCGGGAGCTAACGAGCAGTACTTC. It translates to CASSLSGANEQYF.

This clonotype was observed at least ten times. V gene TRBV14 combines with J gene TRBJ2-1; 9 nucleotides match TRBD2. V lost 3 bases and J lost 8; bases outside the gene matches: 14. The germline V gene encodes CDR1 SGHDN and CDR2 FVKESK. The CDR3 sequence is 17 residues long. DNA for the CDR3: TGTGCCAGCAGCCAGGGTAGCGGGGGTAAATTTGGTGATGAGCAGTTCTTC. Translating gives CASSQGSGGKFGDEQFF.

This clonotype was seen at least ten times. V is TRBV20-1 and J is TRBJ2-3; D gene unclear. CDR3 length: 11 residues. Germline CDR1 reads DFQATT; CDR2 reads SNEGSKA (reference sequence). V lost 0 bases to trimming and J lost 11 bases, with 9 bases between them. In DNA, the CDR3 is TGCAGTGCTAGAGATTTACCCTTGCAGTATTTT. It yields the protein CSARDLPLQYF.

This clonotype was seen at least ten times. The genes are TRBV20-1 and TRBJ1-2, with TRBD1 matching over 7 bases. The CDR3 loop spans 14 amino acids. Germline V CDR1 and CDR2: DFQATT, SNEGSKA (reference sequence). The ends lost 3 bases at V and 8 bases at J; junction bases unmatched: 12. The CDR3 DNA reads as TGCAGTGCTAGGGGGTTCAGGGGGTTACACGGCTACACCTTC. This gives the protein CSARGFRGLHGYTF.

The table lists this clonotype with a few counts. The rearrangement uses TRBV5-1 and TRBJ1-1; TRBD1 matches 10 bases. CDR3 length: 15 residues. The germline gives CDR1 SGHRS, CDR2 YFSETQ. V lost 4 bases to trimming and J lost 1 base; unmatched junction nucleotides: 4. CDR3: CASSVTGGTNTEAFF. DNA of the CDR3: TGCGCCAGCAGCGTGACAGGGGGCACGAACACTGAAGCTTTCTTT.

Turning to this clonotype: Since no conserved phenylalanine or tryptophan closes the CDR3, a read error is the likely cause. The V and J genes are TRBV5-1 and TRBJ2-2, with D possibly matching TRBD1 (6 bases). Germline V lookup: CDR1 SGHRS, CDR2 YFSETQ. V was pared by 0 bases and J by 9 bases, with 15 bases between. The CDR3 length is 15 residues. The CDR3 DNA follows: TGCGCCAGCAGCTTGGGCGGACAGTACCCCCGGGAGCTGTTTGTT. Translated: CASSLGGQYPRELFV.

This chain joins TRBV5-6 and TRBJ1-2; D might be TRBD1 (5 bases). V shed 3 bases and J shed 3 bases, with 12 bases lying between them. CDR1 and CDR2 (germline): SGHDT, YYEEEE. This CDR3 region has 14 residues. Here the CDR3 reads CASSSAEGHYGYTF. The CDR3 DNA follows: TGTGCCAGCAGCTCTGCCGAGGGGCACTATGGCTACACCTTC.

This clonotype was picked up a small number of times. The V and J genes are TRBV7-9 and TRBJ2-2, with 10 bases fitting TRBD1. The CDR3 spans 15 residues. Germline-derived CDR1 and CDR2 are SEHNR and FQNEAQ (reference sequence). V lost 5 bases, J lost 7 bases, and 7 bases stayed unmatched. CDR3 sequence (DNA): TGTGCCAGCAGCCCCGGGACAGGGGTAGGCGGGGAGCTGTTTTTT. Its translation is CASSPGTGVGGELFF.

The count of this clonotype is one. A junction end diverges from the germline sequence, so it may reflect a read error. V gene TRBV28 combines with J gene TRBJ1-4, with 7 positions matching TRBD1. The CDR3 extends over 15 amino acids. CDR1 and CDR2 from the germline V gene are MDHEN and SYDVKM. The CDR3 reads CASRGGTASNEKRFF. The DNA of the CDR3 is TGTGCCAGCAGGGGTGGGACAGCCAGCAATGAAAAACGGTTTTTT.

For the CDR3, the DNA is TGTGCCAGCAGTCCAACCGGGACCAGCTTCCGTGAGCAGTTCTTC. Translated: CASSPTGTSFREQFF. The rearrangement uses TRBV12-3 or TRBV12-4 and TRBJ2-1; D is tentatively TRBD1 or TRBD2 (5 bases each). The V and J ends lost 5 bases and 9 bases respectively, with 20 bases between them. The CDR3 has 15 residues.

This clonotype was seen at least ten times. The chain uses TRBV7-9 and TRBJ2-7, with 7 bases fitting TRBD1. Germline V lookup: CDR1 SEHNR, CDR2 FQNEAQ (reference sequence). The CDR3 covers 15 residues. Trimming at V came to 4 bases and at J to 1 base, leaving 7 bases not matched to a gene. The DNA of the CDR3 is TGTGCCAGCAGCTACGACAGGGCCCGTTCCTACGAGCAGTACTTC. Translation: CASSYDRARSYEQYF.

In its sample, this clonotype was seen many times. The CDR3 bases are TGTGCCAGCACTAGGGCTAGCGGATACCAAGAGACCCAGTACTTC. Amino acid sequence: CASTRASGYQETQYF. V gene TRBV7-9 combines with J gene TRBJ2-5; 7 positions agree with TRBD2. The CDR3 has 15 amino acids. V shed 7 bases and J 0 bases; nucleotides not matched to a gene: 8. Per germline, CDR1 SEHNR and CDR2 FQNEAQ (reference sequence).

The J gene is TRBJ2-1, the V gene TRBV27; 11 bases map to TRBD1. CDR1 and CDR2 (germline): MNHEY, SMNVEV (reference sequence). The V and J ends lost 5 bases and 13 bases, in that order; junction bases with no gene match: 16. This CDR3 is 16 amino acids long. Here the CDR3 DNA reads TGTGCCAGCAGTACCCGGACAGGGGGCACCAGGGAGACCCAGTTCTTC. The encoded protein is CASSTRTGGTRETQFF.

The chain carries TRBV12-3 or TRBV12-4 and TRBJ1-1, with 7 bases aligning to TRBD1. The CDR3 sequence is 14 residues long. J was trimmed by 3 bases and V by 2 bases; bases with no gene match: 3. CDR3 nucleotide sequence: TGTGCCAGCAGTTTACCTCAGGGGGACACTGAAGCTTTCTTT. It specifies CASSLPQGDTEAFF.

In this sample, this clonotype turned up many times. The chain uses TRBV20-1 and TRBJ1-2; 8 bases align to TRBD1. The germline CDR1 and CDR2 sequences are DFQATT and SNEGSKA (reference sequence). V shed 5 bases and J 3 bases; nucleotides not matched to a gene: 11. CDR3 length equals 15 residues. The CDR3: CSAQISDRVDYGYTF. CDR3 nucleotides: TGCAGTGCTCAAATCTCGGACAGGGTTGACTATGGCTACACCTTC.